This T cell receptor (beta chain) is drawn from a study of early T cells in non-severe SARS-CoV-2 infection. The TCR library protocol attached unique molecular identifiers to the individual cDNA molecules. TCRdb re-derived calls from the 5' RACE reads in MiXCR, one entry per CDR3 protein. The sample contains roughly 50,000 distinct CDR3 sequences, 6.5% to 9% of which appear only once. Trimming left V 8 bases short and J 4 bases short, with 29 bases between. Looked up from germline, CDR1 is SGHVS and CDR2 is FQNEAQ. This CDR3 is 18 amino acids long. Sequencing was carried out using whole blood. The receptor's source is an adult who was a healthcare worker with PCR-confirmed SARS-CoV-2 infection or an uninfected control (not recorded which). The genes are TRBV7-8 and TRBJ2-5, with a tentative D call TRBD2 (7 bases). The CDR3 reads CASDHNSLQGLAAETQYF. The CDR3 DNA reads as TGTGCCAGCGACCACAATTCCCTTCAGGGGCTAGCGGCAGAGACCCAGTACTTC.